The entry that follows covers one T cell receptor (beta chain) sequence. Its antigen is unidentified. Starting material for RNA and DNA co-extraction consisted of roughly 20-34 mg of unsorted bulk tissue. No treatment had been given to the patients, who were chronically infected with HBV. The length of the CDR3 is 15 residues. The germline CDR1 and CDR2 sequences are SGHRS and YFSETQ. This entry comes from a study of tumor-infiltrating lymphocytes in primary liver carcinoma. Study information: Ranging in age from 30 to 69 years, the patients were men and women. These were node-negative, non-metastatic T1-T3 tumors of roughly 4.2 to 11 cm. General study points: All five tumor regions shared only about 7-25% of top clones.

The template, approximately 500 ng total RNA, yielded TCR beta cDNA made with a constant-region primer. TCR beta libraries came from three nested multiplex PCR rounds using slightly modified ARM-PCR. The first two PCR rounds used TRBV1-TRBV30 primers with a Cbeta primer, 9 to 11 cycles each. TCRdb processed the multiplex PCR reads anew with MiXCR; each CDR3 protein has one entry. The data hold tens of thousands of distinct CDR3 sequences, with just over 70% observed a single time. The V gene is TRBV5-1, the J gene TRBJ2-7; D might be TRBD1 (6 bases). Material for sequencing was liver tumor tissue from sampling region 5. Subset reported: tumor region T5, tumor centre. This sequence originates from a man aged 35-49 years with primary liver carcinoma and hepatitis B virus infection. The CDR3 region is CSSSPGQPSSYEQYF. CDR3 coding DNA: TGCTCTAGCAGCCCCGGACAGCCGAGCTCCTACGAGCAGTACTTC.